Below, one T cell receptor (beta chain) is given with its context. Reverse transcribed after extraction, RNA yielded cDNA as the sequencing template. Sequencing used immunoSEQ multiplex PCR; TCRdb keeps in-frame clones, though not all of them. Among about 76,000 clones, approximately 66% were seen once, and the ten largest hold about 25%. The entry originates in a study of CD8+ T cells in alopecia areata. Treatment reported: oral pan-JAK inhibitor, 5-10 mg twice daily. The study team obtained lesional scalp punch biopsies and peripheral blood from alopecia areata patients. Looked up from germline, CDR1 is MGHRA and CDR2 is YSYEKL. V lost 3 bases and J lost 0, with 15 bases in between. The CDR3 runs 16 residues.

The sequencing used CD8+ T cells sorted from blood, collected at week 24, from a patient treated with tofacitinib. The V and J genes are TRBV4-1 and TRBJ2-7, with a weak D call TRBD1 (5 bases). The sequence was collected from a human donor with alopecia areata. In DNA form, the CDR3 reads TGCGCCAGCAGCCAGGAGCTAGGGGCCAGCTCCTACGAGCAGTACTTC. This sequence encodes CASSQELGASSYEQYF.